These 25 T cell receptor beta chains came from one sample sequenced in a study of OX40 agonist ivuxolimab in advanced cancers. Assay used: immunoSEQ multiplex PCR; TCRdb lists only in-frame clones, some missing. This table holds tens of thousands of clones, around 87% found once. Here the sequenced sample was CD4+ or CD8+ T cells sorted from blood, taken in a trial of the OX40 agonist ivuxolimab. The source is an adult with an advanced solid tumor such as melanoma, head and neck, liver or kidney cancer.

This chain links TRBV5-4 with TRBJ2-3, with 8 bases that match TRBD2. The V gene end was trimmed by 3 bases and the J gene end by 6 bases; junction bases not matched to a gene: 0. CDR1 is SGHNT and CDR2 is YYREEE in the germline V gene (reference sequence). The CDR3 length is 12 residues. The DNA for the CDR3 is TGTGCCAGCAGCTCGGGGGGGGATACGCAGTATTTT. Translating gives CASSSGGDTQYF.

This rearrangement joins TRBV7-6 to TRBJ1-1; D not resolved. The length of the CDR3 is 15 residues. The V and J ends lost 5 bases and 3 bases respectively, with 16 bases between them. Germline V gives CDR1 SGHVS, CDR2 FNYEAQ. The DNA of the CDR3 is TGTGCCAGCAGCCAAACCCGGGTGGGGTACACTGAAGCTTTCTTT. This codes for CASSQTRVGYTEAFF.

The V and J genes are TRBV4-3 and TRBJ2-1; D ambiguous. V was clipped by 3 bases and J by 5 bases, with 8 bases between them. The germline gives CDR1 LGHNA, CDR2 YSLEER. CDR3 length: 13 residues. DNA of the CDR3: TGCGCCAGCAGCCATGTACAGAACAATGAGCAGTTCTTC. Its protein is CASSHVQNNEQFF.

This sequence joins TRBV9 and TRBJ2-7, with D uncertain. The germline gives CDR1 SGDLS, CDR2 YYNGEE. Trimming removed 0 bases at V and 2 bases at J, with 6 bases between. The CDR3 runs 13 residues. The CDR3 sequence: CASSVGIAYEQYF. CDR3 bases: TGTGCCAGCAGCGTAGGAATCGCCTACGAGCAGTACTTC.

The V call is TRBV7-9, the J call TRBJ2-7; a possible D gene is TRBD1 (5 bases). From germline, CDR1 is SEHNR and CDR2 FQNEAQ (reference sequence). This CDR3 is 14 amino acids long. V was pared by 5 bases and J by 1 base, with 12 bases between. The CDR3 spells CASSIETESYEQYF. The CDR3 coding sequence is TGTGCCAGCAGCATCGAGACAGAGTCCTACGAGCAGTACTTC.

The chain is built from TRBV29-1 and TRBJ2-3, with TRBD2 identical over 7 bases. CDR1 and CDR2 from the germline V gene are SQVTM and ANQGSEA. The CDR3 consists of 16 residues. V shed 0 bases, J shed 1 base, and the junction held 7 bases outside the gene matches. The CDR3 protein is CSVEDPEGGGTDTQYF. The CDR3 DNA reads as TGCAGCGTTGAAGATCCAGAGGGAGGGGGCACAGATACGCAGTATTTT.

The chain combines TRBV6-6 with TRBJ1-2; 9 bases fit TRBD1. Germline V lookup: CDR1 MNHNY, CDR2 SVGAGI (reference sequence). V was clipped by 1 base and J by 4 bases; unmatched bases: 7. This CDR3 is built from 16 residues. The CDR3, as DNA: TGTGCCAGCAGTTACTTACAGGGGGCGCAGGGCTATGGCTACACCTTC. It is translated as CASSYLQGAQGYGYTF.

J is TRBJ2-7 and V is TRBV5-1; 9 nucleotides align to TRBD2. The CDR3 contains 21 residues. Germline trimming cut 2 bases from V and 2 bases from J; bases unmatched to any gene: 23. Germline assignment: CDR1 SGHRS and CDR2 YFSETQ. CDR3 loop: CASSFTASGERISGIPYEQYF. DNA of the CDR3: TGCGCCAGCAGCTTCACGGCTAGCGGGGAGCGGATAAGTGGAATCCCCTACGAGCAGTACTTC.

The chain joins TRBV28 to TRBJ2-7; D possibly matches TRBD1 or TRBD2 (5 bases each). The length of the CDR3 is 15 residues. The V end lost 6 bases, the J end lost 3 bases, and 18 bases lay between the germline ends. Per germline, CDR1 MDHEN and CDR2 SYDVKM. CDR3 in DNA: TGTGCCAGCAGCTCCACACTAGGGGTGGGCTACGAGCAGTACTTC. It is translated as CASSSTLGVGYEQYF. Filled out from reference TRBV28 and TRBJ2-7, the complete variable domain reads DVKVTQSSRYLVKRTGEKVFLECVQDMDHENMFWYRQDPGLGLRLIYFSYDVKMKEKGDIPEGYSVSREKKERFSLILESASTNQTSMYLCASSSTLGVGYEQYFGPGTRLTVT.

This chain links TRBV7-9 with TRBJ1-2; D uncertain. From germline, CDR1 is SEHNR and CDR2 FQNEAQ (reference sequence). V was cut by 4 bases and J by 4 bases, with 16 bases left in between. The length of the CDR3 is 15 residues. CDR3 region: CASSSWAQSSYGYTF. CDR3 coding DNA: TGTGCCAGCAGCTCATGGGCGCAGTCGTCCTATGGCTACACCTTC. The entire variable domain, with the rest obtained from reference TRBV7-9 and TRBJ1-2, is as follows: DTGVSQNPRHKITKRGQNVTFRCDPISEHNRLYWYRQTLGQGPEFLTYFQNEAQLEKSRLLSDRFSAERPKGSFSTLEIQRTEQGDSAMYLCASSSWAQSSYGYTFGSGTRLTVV.

This clone was recorded only once. The chain carries TRBV7-9 and TRBJ2-4, with 7 bases aligning to TRBD2. With 5 bases clipped from V and 1 base from J, the junction kept 8 bases outside the gene matches. The CDR3 has 16 amino acids. The V gene's germline CDR1 is SEHNR and CDR2 FQNEAQ (reference sequence). For the CDR3, the DNA is TGTGCCAGCAGCCCCCCCGGGGAGGGGGCCAAAAACATTCAGTACTTC. Translating gives CASSPPGEGAKNIQYF.

The chain employs TRBV5-6 and TRBJ2-3; 7 bases align to TRBD1. V lost 2 bases and J lost 1; bases outside the gene matches: 7. Germline loops: CDR1 SGHDT, CDR2 YYEEEE. The CDR3 consists of 16 residues. The CDR3 here is CASSLALGQRTDTQYF. DNA for the CDR3: TGTGCCAGCAGCTTAGCATTGGGACAGCGCACAGATACGCAGTATTTT.

This sequence joins TRBV7-2 and TRBJ2-3; D is undetermined. Germline CDR1 reads SGHTA; CDR2 reads FQGNSA. With 2 bases removed from V and 6 bases from J, the gap between germline ends came to 6 bases. The CDR3 is 12 residues long. CDR3 DNA: TGTGCCAGCAGCTTATACTTTGATACGCAGTATTTT. This gives the protein CASSLYFDTQYF.

The chain uses TRBV4-3 and TRBJ2-2, with D unresolved. The V and J ends lost 1 base and 1 base respectively, with 10 bases between them. The CDR3 sequence is 16 residues long. The germline gives CDR1 LGHNA, CDR2 YSLEER. The CDR3 DNA is TGCGCCAGCAGCCAAGCGACACAACTGAACACCGGGGAGCTGTTTTTT. Protein sequence: CASSQATQLNTGELFF.

The J gene is TRBJ1-5, the V gene TRBV7-8; 7 bases are shared with TRBD1. The trim removed 5 bases at V and 9 bases at J, leaving 13 bases unmatched. The CDR3 sequence is 15 residues long. Germline V gene sequence: CDR1 SGHVS, CDR2 FQNEAQ. The CDR3 nucleotides read TGTGCCAGCAGCCCCGACAGGGTTCTAGTGGGGCCCCAGCATTTT. It encodes CASSPDRVLVGPQHF.

The gene calls are TRBV4-3 and TRBJ2-7; the match to TRBD1 covers 7 bases. The germline V gene encodes CDR1 LGHNA and CDR2 YSLEER. J lost 2 bases, V lost 2 bases, and 15 bases had no gene match. This CDR3 spans 18 amino acids. The CDR3 DNA is TGCGCCAGCAGCCAACCTCCTCCGACAGGGAAGGGCGCCTACGAGCAGTACTTC. It specifies CASSQPPPTGKGAYEQYF.

The gene calls are TRBV7-2 and TRBJ2-5, with 8 bases that match TRBD1. This CDR3 is built from 15 residues. Germline CDR1 and CDR2: SGHTA and FQGNSA. The trim removed 1 base at V and 7 bases at J, leaving 8 bases unmatched. Here the CDR3 reads CASSLDTGGLVTQYF. In nucleotides, the CDR3 is TGTGCCAGCAGCTTAGATACAGGGGGACTCGTGACCCAGTACTTC. The entire variable domain, with the rest obtained from reference TRBV7-2 and TRBJ2-5, is as follows: GAGVSQSPSNKVTEKGKDVELRCDPISGHTALYWYRQSLGQGLEFLIYFQGNSAPDKSGLPSDRFSAERTGGSVSTLTIQRTQQEDSAVYLCASSLDTGGLVTQYFGPGTRLLVL.

The V and J genes are TRBV15 and TRBJ2-5; D is undetermined. The V end was cut by 0 bases, the J end by 4 bases, with 12 bases between. The CDR3 extends over 15 amino acids. CDR1 and CDR2 from the germline V gene are LNHNV and YYDKDF (reference sequence). The CDR3 DNA sequence: TGTGCCACCAGCAGAGATCTCTCCAGTAGAGAGACCCAGTACTTC. Its translation is CATSRDLSSRETQYF.

The chain uses TRBV9 and TRBJ2-1; 13 bases align to TRBD2. The CDR3 spans 15 residues. The junction had 5 bases not matched to a gene; V was cut back by 3 bases and J by 8 bases. Germline CDR1 is SGDLS and CDR2 is YYNGEE. CDR3 sequence: CASSGVTSGGYEQFF. The CDR3 region has the DNA TGTGCCAGCAGCGGAGTGACTAGCGGGGGGTATGAGCAGTTCTTC.

The V gene is TRBV7-3, the J gene TRBJ2-3; weak D call: TRBD2 (5 bases). V shed 2 bases and J shed 0 bases, with 9 bases lying between them. CDR1 and CDR2 from the germline V gene are SGHTA and FQGTGA. This CDR3 region has 15 residues. The CDR3 DNA is TGTGCCAGCAGCTTATCCGGGATTAGCACAGATACGCAGTATTTT. Its protein is CASSLSGISTDTQYF.

V and J are TRBV10-3 and TRBJ2-5; possibly TRBD1 or TRBD2 for D (5 bases each). Trimming took off 11 bases at V and 7 bases at J, with 14 bases between the two ends. This CDR3 comprises 11 residues. Germline V lookup: CDR1 ENHRY, CDR2 SYGVKD. The DNA for the CDR3 is TGTGCCGGGGGTGAGGGTAGGACCCAGTACTTC. Its translation is CAGGEGRTQYF.

This chain uses TRBV5-1 with TRBJ1-3; no definite D call. This CDR3 is built from 14 residues. Germline V CDR1 and CDR2: SGHRS, YFSETQ. The ends were cut back, 6 bases at V and 0 bases at J, with 10 bases in the middle. CDR3 sequence: CASTVTVSGNTIYF. The CDR3 DNA is TGCGCCAGCACAGTGACCGTCTCTGGAAACACCATATATTTT.

The chain carries TRBV28 and TRBJ2-6; D gene unclear. From germline, CDR1 is MDHEN and CDR2 SYDVKM. With 4 bases removed from V and 4 bases from J, the gap between germline ends came to 14 bases. The CDR3 runs to 16 residues. CDR3 DNA sequence: TGTGCCAGCAGTTCCACAAGTATGAGGGGGGCCAACGTCCTGACTTTC. It translates to CASSSTSMRGANVLTF.

V is TRBV7-3 and J is TRBJ2-1; 8 nucleotides match TRBD1. This CDR3 region has 14 residues. V was pared by 4 bases and J by 9 bases, with 8 bases of the junction left unmatched. CDR1 is SGHTA and CDR2 is FQGTGA in the germline V gene. CDR3 sequence reads: CASSYGQGTAEQFF. CDR3 nucleotide sequence: TGTGCCAGCAGCTACGGACAGGGTACAGCTGAGCAGTTCTTC.

The chain has TRBV5-8 and TRBJ2-7, with 9 bases fitting TRBD2. The CDR3 covers 16 residues. CDR1 is SGHTS, CDR2 YDEGEE, per germline. After removal of 3 bases from V and 1 base from J, the junction contained 8 bases not matched to a gene. For the CDR3, the DNA is TGTGCCAGCAGCTACGGTGGGCTAGCGGGGTCCTACGAGCAGTACTTC. Amino acids: CASSYGGLAGSYEQYF.